The 19 T cell receptor beta chains below were found in one sample sequenced in a study of T-cell reconstitution after alpha-beta-depleted transplantation in children (dated by TCRdb to 2016 to 2017). The treatment or condition label, as the study defines it: allogeneic hematopoietic cell transplantation with graft depleted of TCRalphabeta T cells and CD19 B cells. Library method: PCR. Sequencer: Illumina HiSeq 2500. TCR library preparation used molecular barcoding, with unique molecular identifiers applied to normalize quantification of the TCRbeta repertoire. TCRdb itself trimmed the public reads at Q25 with fastp, ran MiXCR and retained productive beta chains. Every CDR3 protein is listed once, alongside the most common genes and DNA of its rows. Across this sample there are 300,000 to 350,000 distinct CDR3 sequences, with 15% to 20% seen only once. The ten largest clones represent about 41% of the sample.

Here the sequenced sample was PBMCs, mostly from graft donor cells, taken 360 days after TCRalphabeta/CD19-depleted stem cell transplant. Every receptor here comes from a male patient under 10 years old who had a stem cell transplant for acute lymphoblastic leukemia, so the T cells may come from the graft donor.

This clonotype was seen repeatedly, ten times or more. The chain uses TRBV12-3 or TRBV12-4 and TRBJ2-7, with D possibly matching TRBD1 (6 bases). The ends were cut back, 5 bases at V and 8 bases at J, with 22 bases in the middle. The CDR3 spans 15 residues. In DNA, the CDR3 is TGTGCCAGCAGTACTACCGGGACACCCTCTACGAAGCAGTACTTC. Its translation is CASSTTGTPSTKQYF.

This chain joins TRBV29-1 and TRBJ2-5; D may be TRBD1 (5 bases). The CDR3 sequence is 12 residues long. CDR1 is SQVTM and CDR2 is ANQGSEA in the germline V gene. With 6 bases removed from V and 5 bases from J, the gap between germline ends came to 13 bases. CDR3 DNA: TGCAGCGTCGACGACAGTCGCGAGACCCAGTACTTC. This encodes CSVDDSRETQYF.

V is TRBV7-9 and J is TRBJ2-1; D possibly corresponds to TRBD1 (6 bases). Germline values: CDR1 SEHNR, CDR2 FQNEAQ (reference sequence). Trimming stripped 5 bases from V and 9 bases from J, with 11 bases between. The CDR3 consists of 12 residues. The CDR3 here is CASSQTGLEQFF. Here the CDR3 DNA reads TGTGCCAGCAGCCAAACAGGGCTTGAGCAGTTCTTC.

This clonotype has more than one count but fewer than ten. The chain uses TRBV6-5 and TRBJ1-5; no clear D gene. V dropped 2 bases and J dropped 4 bases, with 9 bases sitting between them. The CDR3 length is 14 residues. In germline, CDR1 is MNHEY, CDR2 SVGAGI. The CDR3 bases are TGTGCCAGCAGTTACCTCGGACCTAATCAGCCCCAGCATTTT. This sequence encodes CASSYLGPNQPQHF.

This clonotype turned up a few times. The chain couples TRBV30 to TRBJ2-1; 8 positions match TRBD1. CDR3 length equals 13 residues. Germline loops: CDR1 GTSNPN, CDR2 SVGIG (reference sequence). Germline trimming cut 2 bases from V and 7 bases from J; bases unmatched to any gene: 4. CDR3 DNA: TGTGCCTGGAGTTGGACAGGGCCGAATGAGCAGTTCTTC. Protein product: CAWSWTGPNEQFF. The full variable domain, rest sourced from reference TRBV30 and TRBJ2-1, is SQTIHQWPATLVQPVGSPLSLECTVEGTSNPNLYWYRQAAGRGLQLLFYSVGIGQISSEVPQNLSASRPQDRQFILSSKKLLLSDSGFYLCAWSWTGPNEQFFGPGTRLTVL.

The chain has TRBV7-2 and TRBJ2-7; D gene unclear. Germline V gene lookup returns CDR1 SGHTA and CDR2 FQGNSA. V was trimmed by 5 bases and J by 2 bases, leaving 13 bases between them. This CDR3 contains 14 residues. In DNA, the CDR3 is TGTGCCAGCAGCGAAACTGTGGGTGCCTACGAGCAGTACTTC. This codes for CASSETVGAYEQYF. The full variable domain, with the rest looked up from reference TRBV7-2 and TRBJ2-7, is GAGVSQSPSNKVTEKGKDVELRCDPISGHTALYWYRQSLGQGLEFLIYFQGNSAPDKSGLPSDRFSAERTGGSVSTLTIQRTQQEDSAVYLCASSETVGAYEQYFGPGTRLTVT.

The V call is TRBV25-1, the J call TRBJ2-1; 11 bases map to TRBD2. The CDR3 totals 17 residues. Germline assignment: CDR1 MGHDK and CDR2 SYGVNS. With 5 bases clipped from V and 3 bases from J, the junction kept 9 bases outside the gene matches. Here the CDR3 DNA reads TGTGCCAGCAGTTCGACCCGACTAGCGGGAAACTACAATGAGCAGTTCTTC. Protein product: CASSSTRLAGNYNEQFF.

This clonotype was counted at least ten times. The chain is built from TRBV29-1 and TRBJ2-2, with D uncertain. Germline V gene data show CDR1 as SQVTM and CDR2 as ANQGSEA. The CDR3 totals 15 residues. The ends were cut back, 3 bases at V and 1 base at J, with 12 bases in the middle. This chain's CDR3 is CSVDMANKNTGELFF. In DNA form, the CDR3 reads TGCAGCGTTGATATGGCTAACAAGAACACCGGGGAGCTGTTTTTT.

This clonotype came up a few times. The V gene is TRBV6-2 or TRBV6-3, the J gene TRBJ2-2; 10 nucleotides agree with TRBD2. The J segment lost 7 bases and the V segment lost 5 bases, leaving 7 bases of the junction unmatched. The CDR3 extends over 15 amino acids. Looked up from germline, CDR1 is MNHEY and CDR2 is SVGEGT. The CDR3 DNA sequence: TGTGCCAGCAGTAAGCTAGCGGGAGCGAACGGGGAGCTGTTTTTT. As protein: CASSKLAGANGELFF.

The genes are TRBV2 and TRBJ2-7, with D possibly matching TRBD1 (7 bases). The germline V gene encodes CDR1 SNHLY and CDR2 FYNNEI. This CDR3 is 15 amino acids long. V was trimmed by 4 bases and J by 2 bases, leaving 15 bases between them. This CDR3 reads CASSVRQGGTYEQYF. The CDR3 region has the DNA TGTGCCAGCAGTGTACGACAGGGAGGCACCTACGAGCAGTACTTC.

The chain links TRBV7-8 to TRBJ2-5; 13 bases are shared with TRBD2. The germline V gene encodes CDR1 SGHVS and CDR2 FQNEAQ. V lost 2 bases, J lost 2 bases, and 8 bases stayed unmatched. The CDR3 has 18 residues. The chain's CDR3 is CASSLLLAGGLAQETQYF. CDR3 sequence (DNA): TGTGCCAGCAGCTTATTACTAGCGGGAGGGCTCGCTCAAGAGACCCAGTACTTC.

This clonotype was observed a few times. The chain carries TRBV27 and TRBJ1-5; 11 bases match TRBD1. Germline loops: CDR1 MNHEY, CDR2 SMNVEV (reference sequence). Trimming took 2 bases from V and 0 from J; bases not matched to a gene: 6. The CDR3 runs 18 residues. This chain's CDR3 is CASSLRTGGPYSNQPQHF. As DNA, the CDR3 is TGTGCCAGCAGTTTAAGGACAGGGGGCCCCTATAGCAATCAGCCCCAGCATTTT.

This clonotype was seen a few times. This chain uses TRBV7-9 with TRBJ2-1; a weak D match, TRBD2 (6 bases). V was clipped by 6 bases and J by 9 bases, with 15 bases between them. Germline CDR1 SEHNR, CDR2 FQNEAQ (reference sequence). This CDR3 is built from 13 residues. The CDR3 sequence: CASSWRAGGEQFF. DNA of the CDR3: TGTGCCAGCAGTTGGAGAGCCGGGGGTGAGCAGTTCTTC.

This clonotype showed up just a few times. The rearrangement uses TRBV7-8 and TRBJ2-5, with 13 bases fitting TRBD2. V dropped 5 bases and J dropped 3; count of bases not matched to a gene: 6. Germline lookup yields CDR1 SGHVS and CDR2 FQNEAQ. The CDR3 spans 16 residues. The CDR3 loop is CASSKPGLAGKETQYF. The CDR3 region has the DNA TGTGCCAGCAGCAAACCGGGACTAGCGGGAAAAGAGACCCAGTACTTC.

This clonotype was seen only a few times. The rearrangement joins TRBV4-1 to TRBJ2-6, with D unresolved. Germline CDR1 and CDR2: MGHRA and YSYEKL. This CDR3 has 16 amino acids. The V end was cut by 3 bases, the J end by 0 bases, with 9 bases between. The CDR3 region has the DNA TGCGCCAGCAGCCAGGACCAGTACTCTGGGGCCAACGTCCTGACTTTC. This translates into CASSQDQYSGANVLTF.

This clonotype was detected ten times or more. This chain links TRBV6-2 or TRBV6-3 with TRBJ2-5; D is undetermined. This CDR3 spans 11 amino acids. V was trimmed by 6 bases and J by 4 bases, leaving 6 bases between them. Germline CDR1 MNHEY, CDR2 SVGEGT. CDR3 coding DNA: TGTGCCAGCAGACGAGGAGAGACCCAGTACTTC. This sequence encodes CASRRGETQYF.

This clonotype has ten or more counts. The rearrangement uses TRBV5-1 and TRBJ2-1; D is unresolved. There are 14 residues in the CDR3. Germline assignment: CDR1 SGHRS and CDR2 YFSETQ. Trimming stripped 3 bases from V and 5 bases from J, with 12 bases between. The CDR3, as DNA: TGCGCCAGCAGCTCAGTCACTCCCAACAATGAGCAGTTCTTC. Translation gives CASSSVTPNNEQFF.

The gene calls are TRBV29-1 and TRBJ2-7; 11 bases line up with TRBD2. The V gene's germline CDR1 is SQVTM and CDR2 ANQGSEA. Unmatched junction bases numbered 7, after V lost 4 bases and J lost 5 bases. This CDR3 has 14 residues. The chain's CDR3 is CSVAPRLAGNEQYF. The CDR3 nucleotides are TGCAGCGTTGCCCCTAGACTAGCGGGAAACGAGCAGTACTTC.

The V gene is TRBV6-5, the J gene TRBJ2-1; 12 bases agree with TRBD2. With 6 bases clipped from V and 7 bases from J, the junction kept 7 bases outside the gene matches. CDR3 length: 15 residues. From germline, CDR1 is MNHEY and CDR2 SVGAGI. CDR3 loop: CASRATSGSTNEQFF. Here the CDR3 DNA reads TGTGCCAGCAGGGCGACTAGCGGGAGTACGAATGAGCAGTTCTTC.